This record concerns one T cell receptor beta chain sequence. This sample was included in a study of CD8+ T cells in alopecia areata. Germline V gene sequence: CDR1 LNHDA, CDR2 SQIVND (reference sequence). The V end was cut by 3 bases, the J end by 3 bases, with 23 bases between. This CDR3 contains 18 residues. Extracted from the samples, RNA was reverse transcribed into cDNA to serve as the sequencing template. Sequenced by immunoSEQ multiplex PCR; TCRdb stores in-frame clones only, minus some. The sample contains about 100,000 clones, roughly three fifths of which appear only once. Treatment described: oral pan-JAK inhibitor, 5-10 mg twice daily.

This material consisted of CD8+ T cells sorted from blood, taken at approximately week 56, from a patient treated with tofacitinib. The sequence came from a human donor with alopecia areata. This sequence joins TRBV19 and TRBJ1-2; D is possibly TRBD1 (6 bases). CDR3 bases: TGTGCCAGTAGTATCGGCCCCTTGAACAGGGATTTCCACTATGGCTACACCTTC. The encoded protein is CASSIGPLNRDFHYGYTF.